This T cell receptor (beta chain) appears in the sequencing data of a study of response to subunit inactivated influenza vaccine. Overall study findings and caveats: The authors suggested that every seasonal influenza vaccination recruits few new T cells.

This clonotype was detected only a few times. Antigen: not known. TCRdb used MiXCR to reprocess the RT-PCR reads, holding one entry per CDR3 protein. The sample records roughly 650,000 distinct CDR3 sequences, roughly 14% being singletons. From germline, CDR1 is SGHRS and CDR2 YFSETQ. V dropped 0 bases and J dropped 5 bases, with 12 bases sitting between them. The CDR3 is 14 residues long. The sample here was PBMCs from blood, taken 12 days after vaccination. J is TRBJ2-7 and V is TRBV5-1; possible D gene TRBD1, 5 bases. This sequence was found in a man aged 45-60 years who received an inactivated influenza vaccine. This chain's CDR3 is CASSLGQSQHEQYF. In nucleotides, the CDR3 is TGCGCCAGCAGCTTGGGACAGTCCCAGCACGAGCAGTACTTC.